Listed here are 22 T cell receptor beta chains from one sample, sequenced in a study of T cell responses to AZD1222 COVID-19 vaccine. The repertoire was sequenced with immunoSEQ multiplex PCR; TCRdb's copy has only in-frame clones and lacks some. The data show roughly 150,000 clones, around 90% seen once. Sequenced material: peripheral blood, taken on day 0 of AZD1222 vaccination. These TCRs come from an adult in good health.

The chain carries TRBV24-1 and TRBJ2-2; D gene uncertain. Germline lookup yields CDR1 KGHDR and CDR2 SFDVKD. The germline V and J ends were trimmed by 5 bases and 6 bases, with 3 bases remaining between them. The CDR3 covers 11 residues. CDR3 sequence (DNA): TGTGCCACCAGTGCGGCCGGGGAGCTGTTTTTT. Translated: CATSAAGELFF.

This rearrangement joins TRBV4-3 to TRBJ1-1, with TRBD1 identical over 8 bases. The germline V gene encodes CDR1 LGHNA and CDR2 YSLEER. This CDR3 is built from 15 residues. V lost 0 bases and J lost 4; bases outside the gene matches: 4. In DNA, the CDR3 is TGCGCCAGCAGCCAAGACTCAGGGGGCCCCACTGAAGCTTTCTTT. Its translation is CASSQDSGGPTEAFF.

The chain employs TRBV6-4 and TRBJ2-3; D is unclear. With 3 bases removed from V and 6 bases from J, the gap between germline ends came to 13 bases. Germline CDR1 and CDR2: MRHNA and SNTAGT. The CDR3 sequence is 14 residues long. The CDR3 nucleotides read TGTGCCAGCAGTGAACAAACCTTAGGCGATACGCAGTATTTT. It specifies CASSEQTLGDTQYF.

The chain employs TRBV5-5 and TRBJ1-1; D ambiguous. Deletions cut 1 base from V and 1 base from J, with 5 bases between. The germline CDR1 and CDR2 sequences are SGHKS and YYEKEE (reference sequence). The CDR3 extends over 13 amino acids. Here the CDR3 reads CASSLFANTEAFF. CDR3 in DNA: TGTGCCAGCAGCTTGTTTGCGAACACTGAAGCTTTCTTT.

The CDR3 sequence: CASSPKTGSPEAFF. CDR3 nucleotides: TGTGCCAGCTCACCAAAGACAGGGTCCCCTGAAGCTTTCTTT. The chain employs TRBV18 and TRBJ1-1, with 7 nucleotides matching TRBD1. This CDR3 contains 14 residues. CDR1 and CDR2 from the germline V gene are KGHSH and LQKENI. V lost 2 bases and J lost 6; bases outside the gene matches: 6.

The chain uses TRBV21-1 and TRBJ1-5; the table names TRBD1, a call not compared with the DNA. TRBV21-1 is given as a pseudogene. The CDR3 is made up of 13 amino acids. CDR3 region: CASSKVSDQPQHF. CDR3 DNA sequence: TGTGCCAGCAGCAAAGTTTCAGATCAGCCCCAGCATTTT.

This sequence joins TRBV6-5 and TRBJ1-1; TRBD1 might be the D (5 bases). Deletions cut 2 bases from V and 1 base from J, with 8 bases between. The CDR3 spans 14 residues. Looked up from germline, CDR1 is MNHEY and CDR2 is SVGAGI. In DNA, the CDR3 is TGTGCCAGCAGTTACCTGGGGGGGAACACTGAAGCTTTCTTT. It yields the protein CASSYLGGNTEAFF.

V is TRBV4-3 and J is TRBJ1-2; 9 nucleotides align to TRBD1. The germline V gene encodes CDR1 LGHNA and CDR2 YSLEER. The CDR3 totals 15 residues. Trimming removed 0 bases from V and 5 bases from J; junction bases left unmatched: 4. CDR3 in amino acids: CASSQDMGQGYGYTF. CDR3 nucleotide sequence: TGCGCCAGCAGCCAAGACATGGGACAGGGTTATGGCTACACCTTC.

The V and J genes are TRBV21-1 and TRBJ1-2. TRBV21-1 is given as a pseudogene. This CDR3 region has 13 residues. The DNA for the CDR3 is TGTGCCAGCAGCAAGAGACGTTCCTATGGCTACACCTTC. Amino acids: CASSKRRSYGYTF.

This clone was found once. The chain employs TRBV6-5 and TRBJ2-5; the D is unclear. V gave up 0 bases and J gave up 2 bases, with 10 bases separating them. CDR1 and CDR2 (germline): MNHEY, SVGAGI. The CDR3 spans 15 residues. CDR3 region: CASSYSPTPQETQYF. CDR3 in DNA: TGTGCCAGCAGTTACTCACCCACGCCGCAAGAGACCCAGTACTTC.

This chain connects TRBV7-2 to TRBJ1-3, with no clear D. CDR1 and CDR2 from the germline V gene are SGHTA and FQGNSA. This CDR3 comprises 15 residues. V was pared by 1 base and J by 7 bases, with 14 bases between. CDR3 loop: CASSLDPRSYNTIYF. DNA for the CDR3: TGTGCCAGCAGCTTAGACCCTCGCTCATATAACACCATATATTTT.

V gene TRBV5-5 combines with J gene TRBJ1-2; D gene unclear. V was pared by 0 bases and J by 1 base, with 16 bases between. Germline CDR1 is SGHKS and CDR2 is YYEKEE (reference sequence). CDR3 length: 17 residues. The CDR3 is CASSLAEINVFNYGYTF. As DNA, the CDR3 is TGTGCCAGCAGCTTGGCGGAGATTAACGTATTTAACTATGGCTACACCTTC.

The chain recombines TRBV10-3 with TRBJ1-2, with 7 bases aligning to TRBD1. The J segment lost 5 bases and the V segment lost 4 bases, leaving 7 bases of the junction unmatched. The CDR3 is 14 amino acids. Germline values: CDR1 ENHRY, CDR2 SYGVKD. CDR3 nucleotide sequence: TGTGCCATCAGTGGTCCCGGGACAGATTATGGCTACACCTTC. It codes for CAISGPGTDYGYTF.

The rearrangement uses TRBV2 and TRBJ2-2, with D uncertain. Per germline, CDR1 SNHLY and CDR2 FYNNEI. The CDR3 is 12 amino acids. V was cut by 5 bases and J by 4 bases, with 5 bases left in between. DNA of the CDR3: TGTGCCAGCAGTTCAAGCACCGGGGAGCTGTTTTTT. Protein sequence: CASSSSTGELFF. Supplemented by reference TRBV2 and TRBJ2-2, the full variable domain reads EPEVTQTPSHQVTQMGQEVILRCVPISNHLYFYWYRQILGQKVEFLVSFYNNEISEKSEIFDDQFSVERPDGSNFTLKIRSTKLEDSAMYFCASSSSTGELFFGEGSRLTVL.

The rearrangement joins TRBV19 to TRBJ1-1; no clear D gene. V was pared by 7 bases and J by 10 bases, with 16 bases between. Germline lookup yields CDR1 LNHDA and CDR2 SQIVND (reference sequence). The CDR3 consists of 12 residues. CDR3 in DNA: TGTGCCAGTACGCCAGCCGGTGGGAGAGCTTTCTTT. Translated, it gives CASTPAGGRAFF.

The chain combines TRBV18 with TRBJ1-5; D is ambiguous. The CDR3 has 15 amino acids. V lost 2 bases and J 7 bases, leaving 15 bases between the germline ends. Germline loops: CDR1 KGHSH, CDR2 LQKENI. The CDR3 nucleotides read TGTGCCAGCTCACCAGGGGTCGAGTACGGACAGCCCCAGCATTTT. It translates to CASSPGVEYGQPQHF.

The count of this clone is one. This chain joins TRBV12-3 or TRBV12-4 and TRBJ1-1; 7 bases line up with TRBD1. The V and J ends lost 7 bases and 6 bases, in that order; junction bases with no gene match: 2. The CDR3 contains 11 residues. CDR3 amino acids: CASTRGAEAFF. In nucleotides, the CDR3 is TGTGCCAGCACCAGGGGGGCTGAAGCTTTCTTT.

The J gene is TRBJ1-6, the V gene TRBV12-3 or TRBV12-4; TRBD1 matches 8 bases. The CDR3 extends over 13 amino acids. The V gene end was trimmed by 5 bases and the J gene end by 7 bases; junction bases not matched to a gene: 1. In DNA form, the CDR3 reads TGTGCCAGCAGTCGGGACAGGAATTCACCCCTCCACTTT. It codes for CASSRDRNSPLHF.

The genes are TRBV30 and TRBJ2-7; 11 bases align to TRBD2. V gave up 1 base and J gave up 3 bases; unmatched junction bases: 8. Looked up from germline, CDR1 is GTSNPN and CDR2 is SVGIG (reference sequence). This CDR3 has 16 amino acids. Here the CDR3 reads CAWSDNSGRALYEQYF. Here the CDR3 DNA reads TGTGCCTGGAGTGATAATAGCGGGAGGGCCCTCTACGAGCAGTACTTC.

Only one count was recorded for this clone. The rearrangement links TRBV12-3 or TRBV12-4 to TRBJ1-2; TRBD1 agrees at 7 bases. Trimming removed 3 bases from V and 2 bases from J; junction bases left unmatched: 0. This CDR3 contains 13 residues. As DNA, the CDR3 is TGTGCCAGCAGTTTGGGACAGAACTATGGCTACACCTTC. As protein: CASSLGQNYGYTF.

The chain couples TRBV7-9 to TRBJ2-7; TRBD2 matches 7 bases. The CDR3 length is 16 residues. Per germline, CDR1 SEHNR and CDR2 FQNEAQ (reference sequence). V shed 5 bases, J shed 3 bases, and the junction held 13 bases outside the gene matches. This chain's CDR3 is CASSHSSSGLIYEQYF. The CDR3, as DNA: TGTGCCAGCAGCCATTCTTCTAGCGGCTTAATCTACGAGCAGTACTTC.

In DNA, the CDR3 is TGTGCCACCAGTGATTTTAGTGTTGAGCAGTTCTTC. This codes for CATSDFSVEQFF. This chain connects TRBV24-1 to TRBJ2-1; D is ambiguous. CDR3 size: 12 residues. Germline CDR1 reads KGHDR; CDR2 reads SFDVKD. The V end was cut by 1 base, the J end by 9 bases, with 6 bases between.